This T cell receptor (beta chain) was sequenced for a study of blood T cell repertoires in COVID-19. Generated by immunoSEQ multiplex PCR, the TCRdb table keeps only in-frame clones and is missing some. The table has some 240,000 clones, roughly nine tenths seen once; the top ten hold about 4.6%. The germline V gene has CDR1 SGHRS and CDR2 YFSETQ. With 4 bases clipped from V and 3 bases from J, the junction kept 9 bases outside the gene matches. This CDR3 is 16 amino acids long. This chain joins TRBV5-1 and TRBJ2-2; 7 nucleotides match TRBD2. The sequencing input was peripheral blood. The TCR comes from a woman aged 40 to 50 who had recovered from COVID-19. CDR3 sequence reads: CASSPPGREDTGELFF. The CDR3 DNA sequence: TGCGCCAGCAGCCCTCCGGGGAGGGAGGACACCGGGGAGCTGTTTTTT. The variable domain in full, with the rest retrieved from reference TRBV5-1 and TRBJ2-2, is KAGVTQTPRYLIKTRGQQVTLSCSPISGHRSVSWYQQTPGQGLQFLFEYFSETQRNKGNFPGRFSGRQFSNSRSEMNVSTLELGDSALYLCASSPPGREDTGELFFGEGSRLTVL.